The following is a T cell receptor (beta chain) sequence with its context. This record comes from a study of shared T cell receptors in the human thymus. Profiled with immunoSEQ multiplex PCR; TCRdb holds only in-frame clones, not every one. This table holds over 650,000 clones, around 87% found once. V lost 3 bases, J lost 3 bases, and 7 bases stayed unmatched. Germline V gene lookup returns CDR1 LNHDA and CDR2 SQIVND (reference sequence). This CDR3 is built from 15 residues. These same data were also listed under a study on human thymus T cells.

The TCR comes from a boy less than two years old with a congenital heart defect. V is TRBV19 and J is TRBJ1-1; 7 bases align to TRBD1. Sequencing used thymocytes. The CDR3 loop is CASSIPGQRYTEAFF. The CDR3 DNA follows: TGTGCCAGTAGTATCCCGGGACAGCGTTACACTGAAGCTTTCTTT.